The 24 T cell receptor beta chains presented below share a single source sample, sequenced in a study of blood T cell repertoires in COVID-19 (dated by TCRdb to the early 2020s). Libraries came from the immunoSEQ multiplex PCR assay. TCRdb retrieved this table from immuneACCESS and kept in-frame rearrangements only. Not all clones are present; in checked studies, unresolved V genes account for under half, and no reason is known for the remainder. In this sample the table shows about 150,000 clones, 80% of which occur a single time. The ten biggest clones cover about an eighth of the sample. The sample consisted of peripheral blood. Every receptor here comes from a man in his 60s with active or convalescent COVID-19.

The rearrangement uses TRBV4-1 and TRBJ1-2; 7 bases are a match to TRBD1. V lost 3 bases and J lost 4; bases outside the gene matches: 8. Germline CDR1 and CDR2: MGHRA and YSYEKL. The CDR3 spans 15 residues. CDR3 in amino acids: CASSQEGQTFYGYTF. The CDR3, as DNA: TGCGCCAGCAGCCAGGAGGGACAGACTTTCTATGGCTACACCTTC.

CDR3 DNA sequence: TGTGCCAGCAGTTACTCAGGAGGGATCGGGGAGGCCCAGTACTTC. Amino acids: CASSYSGGIGEAQYF. V usage is TRBV6-6 and J usage is TRBJ2-5; D perhaps matches TRBD2 (6 bases). The CDR3 contains 15 residues. From germline, CDR1 is MNHNY and CDR2 SVGAGI (reference sequence). V gave up 0 bases and J gave up 9 bases, with 17 bases separating them.

This chain uses TRBV6-5 with TRBJ1-2, with TRBD1 as a possible D gene (5 bases). The CDR3 loop spans 12 amino acids. The V gene's germline CDR1 is MNHEY and CDR2 SVGAGI. Between the trimmed V and J ends, which lost 4 bases and 4 bases, there was a span of 7 bases. CDR3 sequence reads: CASSLDSYGYTF. Written as DNA, the CDR3 is TGTGCCAGCAGTTTAGACAGCTATGGCTACACCTTC.

The gene calls are TRBV12-3 or TRBV12-4 and TRBJ2-3; no clear D gene. The CDR3 sequence is 13 residues long. Trimming pared 5 bases from V and 0 bases from J, leaving 6 bases between. In DNA form, the CDR3 reads TGTGCCAGCAGTGCACGGAGCACAGATACGCAGTATTTT. Translation gives CASSARSTDTQYF.

CDR3 protein: CASRHGGLAGIEYEQYF. Written as DNA, the CDR3 is TGTGCAAGTCGCCATGGGGGTTTAGCGGGAATAGAGTACGAGCAGTACTTC. V and J are TRBV12-2 and TRBJ2-7; the table's D call, TRBD2, has no DNA check behind it. TRBV12-2 is a documented pseudogene. The CDR3 spans 17 residues.

This chain's CDR3 is CAWSITGSSYNEQFF. In nucleotides, the CDR3 is TGTGCCTGGAGTATTACAGGGAGCTCCTACAATGAGCAGTTCTTC. The rearrangement uses TRBV30 and TRBJ2-1, with D maybe TRBD1 (6 bases). Germline values: CDR1 GTSNPN, CDR2 SVGIG (reference sequence). With 2 bases removed from V and 0 bases from J, the gap between germline ends came to 11 bases. This CDR3 has 15 amino acids. Based on the CDR3 plus reference TRBV30 and TRBJ2-1, the full variable domain is SQTIHQWPATLVQPVGSPLSLECTVEGTSNPNLYWYRQAAGRGLQLLFYSVGIGQISSEVPQNLSASRPQDRQFILSSKKLLLSDSGFYLCAWSITGSSYNEQFFGPGTRLTVL.

This clone showed up many times. The rearrangement joins TRBV28 to TRBJ1-2, with 9 bases aligning to TRBD1. The CDR3 runs 13 residues. J gave up 4 bases and V 5 bases, and 2 bases lay outside the gene matches. Germline-derived CDR1 and CDR2 are MDHEN and SYDVKM. The CDR3 DNA reads TGTGCCAGCAGTATGACAGGGGGCTATGGCTACACCTTC. It codes for CASSMTGGYGYTF.

For this clone: Mismatch with germline at one junction end may stem from a read error. Other nucleotide sequences from this sample produce the same CDR3. V gene TRBV7-2 combines with J gene TRBJ2-1; 12 nucleotides agree with TRBD2. This CDR3 region has 15 residues. Germline CDR1 is SGHTA and CDR2 is FQGNSA. CDR3 DNA sequence: TGTGCCAGCAGCCTAGCGGGAGGGCCCTACAATGAGCAGTTCTTC. It translates to CASSLAGGPYNEQFF. The entire variable domain, with the rest obtained from reference TRBV7-2 and TRBJ2-1, is as follows: GAGVSQSPSNKVTEKGKDVELRCDPISGHTALYWYRQSLGQGLEFLIYFQGNSAPDKSGLPSDRFSAERTGGSVSTLTIQRTQQEDSAVYLCASSLAGGPYNEQFFGPGTRLTVL.

The rearrangement uses TRBV19 and TRBJ2-2; a weak D match, TRBD2 (5 bases). V was cut by 8 bases and J by 2 bases, with 18 bases left in between. Germline CDR1 LNHDA, CDR2 SQIVND (reference sequence). This CDR3 region has 16 residues. CDR3 coding DNA: TGTGCCAGTGGACTCAACAGAGGGAGAAACACCGGGGAGCTGTTTTTT. Translating it yields CASGLNRGRNTGELFF.

The chain has TRBV6-5 and TRBJ1-2; 8 bases align to TRBD1. CDR3 size: 14 residues. The V gene's germline CDR1 is MNHEY and CDR2 SVGAGI. The V segment lost 6 bases and the J segment 2 bases; nucleotides outside the gene matches: 5. CDR3 sequence reads: CASSEAGGNYGYTF. Here the CDR3 DNA reads TGTGCCAGCAGCGAGGCAGGGGGCAACTATGGCTACACCTTC.

This sequence joins TRBV7-9 and TRBJ2-3; TRBD2 aligns across 12 bases. The CDR3 spans 18 residues. The germline CDR1 and CDR2 sequences are SEHNR and FQNEAQ (reference sequence). Unmatched junction bases numbered 15, after V lost 6 bases and J lost 5 bases. The DNA for the CDR3 is TGTGCCAGCAGTTACCGACTAGCGGGAGTAGGGGTCAAAGATACGCAGTATTTT. Translated: CASSYRLAGVGVKDTQYF.

This sequence joins TRBV7-2 and TRBJ2-6, with TRBD2 matching 7 bases. This CDR3 has 15 residues. Germline CDR1 is SGHTA and CDR2 is FQGNSA. V was clipped by 7 bases and J by 4 bases; unmatched bases: 7. The CDR3 DNA sequence: TGTGCCAGCACCCAAGCGGGGTTAGGGGCCAACGTCCTGACTTTC. This translates into CASTQAGLGANVLTF.

V gene TRBV7-2 combines with J gene TRBJ2-3, with 8 bases lining up with TRBD1. The trim removed 5 bases at V and 1 base at J, leaving 5 bases unmatched. The CDR3 is made up of 15 amino acids. Per germline, CDR1 SGHTA and CDR2 FQGNSA. CDR3 coding DNA: TGTGCCAGCAGCCCAGACAGGGGACGCACAGATACGCAGTATTTT. This translates into CASSPDRGRTDTQYF.

The chain joins TRBV30 to TRBJ2-2; weak D call: TRBD1 (6 bases). The CDR3 extends over 14 amino acids. V lost 4 bases and J 1 base, leaving 10 bases between the germline ends. Looked up from germline, CDR1 is GTSNPN and CDR2 is SVGIG (reference sequence). CDR3 sequence (DNA): TGTGCCTGGACGAAGGGGGTGAACACCGGGGAGCTGTTTTTT. It yields the protein CAWTKGVNTGELFF.

This chain connects TRBV11-3 to TRBJ2-3, with D possibly being TRBD1 (6 bases). V gave up 6 bases and J gave up 7 bases, with 14 bases separating them. Germline V gives CDR1 SGHNT, CDR2 YENEEA. CDR3 length: 13 amino acids. DNA of the CDR3: TGTGCCAGCAGTAAAGGGGGATCGTATACGCAGTATTTT. Its protein product is CASSKGGSYTQYF.

The rearrangement joins TRBV2 to TRBJ2-1, with TRBD2 matching over 10 bases. Trimming took 7 bases from V and 3 from J; bases not matched to a gene: 6. The CDR3 totals 15 residues. In germline, CDR1 is SNHLY, CDR2 FYNNEI. In DNA, the CDR3 is TGTGCCAGCACCCTCACTAGCGGGAACTACAATGAGCAGTTCTTC. Amino acid sequence: CASTLTSGNYNEQFF.

The chain combines TRBV28 with TRBJ1-5; D not certain. The ends were cut back, 3 bases at V and 0 bases at J, with 21 bases in the middle. The CDR3 consists of 19 residues. Germline V gene lookup returns CDR1 MDHEN and CDR2 SYDVKM. The CDR3 reads CASSFSSFGGAHSNQPQHF. The CDR3 DNA sequence: TGTGCCAGCAGTTTTTCGAGTTTCGGAGGAGCCCATAGCAATCAGCCCCAGCATTTT.

The V and J genes are TRBV19 and TRBJ1-1; 10 bases agree with TRBD1. V shed 5 bases, J shed 2 bases, and the junction held 8 bases outside the gene matches. CDR1 and CDR2 (germline): LNHDA, SQIVND (reference sequence). The CDR3 is 16 residues long. The CDR3 DNA is TGTGCCAGTAGTGGCAGGACAGGGGGTGGTAACACTGAAGCTTTCTTT. It is translated as CASSGRTGGGNTEAFF.

Regarding this clone: A much larger clone lies one base from this, so it may be a read error. Other DNA variants within this sample encode the same CDR3. The V and J genes are TRBV9 and TRBJ1-2, with TRBD1 matching over 7 bases. V lost 2 bases to trimming and J lost 4 bases; unmatched junction nucleotides: 2. Germline V gives CDR1 SGDLS, CDR2 YYNGEE. This CDR3 spans 13 amino acids. The CDR3 nucleotides are TGTGCCAGCAGCGTTCGACAGGGCTATGGCTACACCTTC. This translates into CASSVRQGYGYTF.

The chain is built from TRBV30 and TRBJ2-1; TRBD2 aligns across 16 bases. The CDR3 spans 15 residues. Germline V gene sequence: CDR1 GTSNPN, CDR2 SVGIG (reference sequence). V gave up 5 bases and J gave up 10 bases; unmatched junction bases: 8. The CDR3 DNA follows: TGTGCCTGGGCTACGGGACTAGCGGGAGGGGGCGAGCAGTTCTTC. This translates into CAWATGLAGGGEQFF.

The table lists this clone with a count of one. This sequence joins TRBV20-1 and TRBJ1-1; the D is unclear. V was trimmed by 3 bases and J by 5 bases, leaving 7 bases between them. This CDR3 contains 11 residues. Germline V lookup: CDR1 DFQATT, CDR2 SNEGSKA (reference sequence). The CDR3 region has the DNA TGCAGTGCTAGGTCGGGGACTGAAGCTTTCTTT. Translating gives CSARSGTEAFF.

CDR3 region: CASSQDRFSGNTIYF. The CDR3 region has the DNA TGTGCCAGCAGCCAGGATCGTTTCTCTGGAAACACCATATATTTT. The V and J genes are TRBV7-2 and TRBJ1-3, with unresolved D. CDR1 is SGHTA and CDR2 is FQGNSA in the germline V gene. The germline V and J ends were trimmed by 5 bases and 0 bases, with 11 bases remaining between them. This CDR3 is built from 15 residues.

The rearrangement links TRBV7-2 to TRBJ2-5; tentative D call: TRBD2 (6 bases). Germline assignment: CDR1 SGHTA and CDR2 FQGNSA. The CDR3 is 14 residues long. Trimming took off 4 bases at V and 6 bases at J, with 15 bases between the two ends. Written as DNA, the CDR3 is TGTGCCAGCAGCTATCCCGGGAGAGCAAAGACCCAGTACTTC. Amino acid sequence: CASSYPGRAKTQYF. Filled out from reference TRBV7-2 and TRBJ2-5, the complete variable domain reads GAGVSQSPSNKVTEKGKDVELRCDPISGHTALYWYRQSLGQGLEFLIYFQGNSAPDKSGLPSDRFSAERTGGSVSTLTIQRTQQEDSAVYLCASSYPGRAKTQYFGPGTRLLVL.

This CDR3 reads CASSFRGFDYGYTF. Here the CDR3 DNA reads TGCGCCAGCAGCTTCAGGGGCTTCGACTATGGCTACACCTTC. The chain joins TRBV4-1 to TRBJ1-2; D might be TRBD1 (6 bases). Germline values: CDR1 MGHRA, CDR2 YSYEKL. V lost 5 bases and J 3 bases, leaving 13 bases between the germline ends. CDR3 length: 14 residues.